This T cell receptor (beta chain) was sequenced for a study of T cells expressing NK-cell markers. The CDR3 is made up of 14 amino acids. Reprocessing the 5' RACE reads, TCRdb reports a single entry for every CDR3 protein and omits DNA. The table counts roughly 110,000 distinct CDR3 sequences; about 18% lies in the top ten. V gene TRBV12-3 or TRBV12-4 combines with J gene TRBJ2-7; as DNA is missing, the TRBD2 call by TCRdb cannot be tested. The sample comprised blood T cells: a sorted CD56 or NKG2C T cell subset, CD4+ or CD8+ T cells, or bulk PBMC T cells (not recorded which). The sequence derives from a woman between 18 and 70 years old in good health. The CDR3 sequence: CASSLGTSLYEQYF.